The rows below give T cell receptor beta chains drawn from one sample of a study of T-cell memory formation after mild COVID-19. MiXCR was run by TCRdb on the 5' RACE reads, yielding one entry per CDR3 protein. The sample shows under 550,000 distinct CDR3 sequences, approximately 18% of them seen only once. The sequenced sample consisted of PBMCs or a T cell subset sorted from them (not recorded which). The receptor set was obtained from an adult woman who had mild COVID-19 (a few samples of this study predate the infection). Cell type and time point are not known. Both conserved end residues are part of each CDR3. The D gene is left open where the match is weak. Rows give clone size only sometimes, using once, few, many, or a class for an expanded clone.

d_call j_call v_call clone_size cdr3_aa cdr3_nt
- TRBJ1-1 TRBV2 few CASEGTGGQLGAFF TGTGCCAGCGAGGGGACTGGGGGTCAGTTAGGAGCTTTCTTT
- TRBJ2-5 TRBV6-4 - CASRGPAQETQYF TGTGCCAGCAGAGGGCCAGCACAAGAGACCCAGTACTTC
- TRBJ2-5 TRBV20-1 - CSARDTPETQYF TGCAGTGCTAGAGACACGCCGGAGACCCAGTACTTC
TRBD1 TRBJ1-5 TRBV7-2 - CASSTQTGSGNQPQHF TGTGCCAGCAGCACGCAGACAGGGTCCGGCAATCAGCCCCAGCATTTT
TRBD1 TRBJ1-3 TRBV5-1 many CASRTGDGNTIYF TGCGCCAGCCGGACAGGGGATGGAAACACCATATATTTT
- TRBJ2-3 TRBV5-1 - CASEYVGRGTQYF TGCGCCAGCGAATATGTGGGGCGAGGTACGCAGTATTTT
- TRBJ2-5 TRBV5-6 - CASRLGGSGKTQYF TGTGCCAGCAGGCTTGGCGGTTCAGGGAAGACCCAGTACTTC
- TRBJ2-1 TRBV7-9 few CASSFPPTGREQFF TGTGCCAGCAGCTTCCCTCCCACAGGCCGTGAGCAGTTCTTC
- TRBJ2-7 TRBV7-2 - CASSLINYEQYF TGTGCCAGCAGCTTAATCAACTACGAGCAGTACTTC
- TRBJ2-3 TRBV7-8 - CASSASRDRTDTQYF TGTGCCAGCAGCGCCTCCCGGGACCGCACAGATACGCAGTATTTT
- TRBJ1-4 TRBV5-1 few CASSLEGESGKLFF TGCGCCAGCAGCTTGGAGGGGGAGTCGGGAAAACTGTTTTTT
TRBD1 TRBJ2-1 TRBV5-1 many CASSEDRVMYEQFF TGCGCCAGCAGCGAGGACAGGGTTATGTATGAGCAGTTCTTC
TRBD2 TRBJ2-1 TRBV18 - CASSPVAGNYNEQFF TGTGCCAGCTCCCCGGTAGCGGGGAATTACAATGAGCAGTTCTTC
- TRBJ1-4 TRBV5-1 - CASSFGPNEKLFF TGCGCCAGCAGCTTTGGGCCGAATGAAAAACTGTTTTTT
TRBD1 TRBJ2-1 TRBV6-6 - CASSSRGTGGTNEQFF TGTGCCAGCAGTTCGAGAGGGACAGGGGGGACCAATGAGCAGTTCTTC
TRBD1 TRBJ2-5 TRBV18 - CASSPPNLQGLYF TGTGCCAGCTCACCACCGAACTTACAGGGGCTGTACTTC
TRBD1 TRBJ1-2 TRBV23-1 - CASSQSEQGDGYTF TGCGCCAGCAGTCAATCGGAACAGGGGGATGGCTACACCTTC
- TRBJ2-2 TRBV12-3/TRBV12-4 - CASSGRGLAGHGELFFF -
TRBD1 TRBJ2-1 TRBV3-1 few CASSRQGRTVNEQFF TGTGCCAGCAGCCGACAGGGGAGGACGGTCAATGAGCAGTTCTTC
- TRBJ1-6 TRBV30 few CAWTGAALRTYNSPLHF TGTGCCTGGACAGGGGCAGCTCTGAGAACCTATAATTCACCCCTCCACTTT
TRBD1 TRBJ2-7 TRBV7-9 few CASSLGDREQYF TGTGCCAGCAGCTTAGGGGACAGAGAGCAGTACTTC
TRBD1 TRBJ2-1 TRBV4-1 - CASKGTVLYNEQFF TGCGCCAGTAAAGGGACAGTCCTCTACAATGAGCAGTTCTTC
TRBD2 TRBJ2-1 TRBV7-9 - CASSLSGTSVNEQFF TGTGCCAGCAGCCTTTCCGGGACTAGCGTTAATGAGCAGTTCTTC
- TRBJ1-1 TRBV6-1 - CASSKPGEATEAFF TGTGCCAGCAGCAAGCCCGGAGAGGCCACTGAAGCTTTCTTT
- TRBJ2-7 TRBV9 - CASSVASARNEQYF TGTGCCAGCAGCGTAGCGAGTGCCCGGAACGAGCAGTACTTC
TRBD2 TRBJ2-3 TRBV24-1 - CATSDPGTSGADTQYF TGTGCCACCAGTGATCCCGGGACCAGCGGGGCAGATACGCAGTATTTT
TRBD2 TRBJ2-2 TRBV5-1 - CASSSAGGYTGELFF TGCGCCAGCAGTTCAGCGGGGGGATACACCGGGGAGCTGTTTTTT
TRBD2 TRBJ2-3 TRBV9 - CASSGGLAGVTDTQYF TGTGCCAGCAGCGGCGGACTAGCGGGGGTCACAGATACGCAGTATTTT
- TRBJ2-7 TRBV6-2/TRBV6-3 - CASSSKGTQGEQYF TGTGCCAGCAGTTCCAAAGGGACGCAGGGCGAGCAGTACTTC
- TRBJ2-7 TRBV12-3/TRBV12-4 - CASSSGRYEQYF TGTGCCAGCAGCTCAGGACGGTACGAGCAGTACTTC
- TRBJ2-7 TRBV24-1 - CALQFVLQYF TGTGCCTTACAGTTTGTTTTGCAGTACTTC
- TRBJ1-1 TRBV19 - CASSIAAMNTEAFF TGTGCCAGTAGTATCGCAGCAATGAACACTGAAGCTTTCTTT
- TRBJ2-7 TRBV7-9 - CASSLANGSRNEQYF TGTGCCAGCAGCTTAGCGAATGGAAGTAGGAACGAGCAGTACTTC
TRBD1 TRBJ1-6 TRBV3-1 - CASSSRQGDNSPLHF TGTGCCAGCAGCTCCAGACAGGGTGATAATTCACCCCTCCACTTT
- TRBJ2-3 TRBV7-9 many CASSLVSGTDTQYF TGTGCCAGCAGCTTAGTATCAGGGACAGATACGCAGTATTTT
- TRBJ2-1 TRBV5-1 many CASSQWGDEQFF TGCGCCAGCAGCCAGTGGGGGGATGAGCAGTTCTTC
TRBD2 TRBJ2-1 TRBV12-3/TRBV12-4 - CASSFALAGGPGEQFF TGTGCCAGCAGTTTCGCCCTAGCGGGAGGGCCCGGGGAGCAGTTCTTC
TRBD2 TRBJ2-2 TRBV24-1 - CATSDFSTTSSGRTGELFF TGTGCCACCAGTGATTTTTCGACTACTAGTAGCGGGAGAACCGGGGAGCTGTTTTTT
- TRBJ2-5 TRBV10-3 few CAISETVEETQYF TGTGCCATCAGTGAGACAGTAGAAGAGACCCAGTACTTC
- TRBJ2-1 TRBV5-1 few CASSLGPSNNEQFF TGCGCCAGCAGCTTGGGGCCCTCTAACAATGAGCAGTTCTTC
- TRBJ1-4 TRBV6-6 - CASSSPEKLFF TGTGCCAGCAGTTCTCCAGAAAAACTGTTTTTT
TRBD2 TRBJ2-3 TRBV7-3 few CASSGGGREDTQYF TGTGCCAGCAGTGGCGGGGGGCGCGAAGATACGCAGTATTTT
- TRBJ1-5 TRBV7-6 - CASSLLPLIGNQPQHF TGTGCCAGCAGCTTACTACCATTAATTGGCAATCAGCCCCAGCATTTT
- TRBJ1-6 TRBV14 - CASSQDMWTAEGSPLHF TGTGCCAGCAGCCAAGATATGTGGACGGCGGAGGGGTCACCCCTCCACTTT
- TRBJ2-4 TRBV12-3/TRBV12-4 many CASSLSSKNIQYF TGTGCCAGCAGTTTATCCTCCAAAAACATTCAGTACTTC
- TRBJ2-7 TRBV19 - CASSILGGIAPDYEQYF TGTGCCAGTAGTATATTAGGTGGGATAGCCCCTGATTACGAGCAGTACTTC
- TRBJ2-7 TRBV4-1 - CASSQRTETYEQYF TGCGCCAGCAGCCAAAGGACGGAAACCTACGAGCAGTACTTC
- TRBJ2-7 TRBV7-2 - CASSRHGYREGEYEQYF TGTGCCAGCAGCCGCCATGGTTACAGGGAGGGGGAATACGAGCAGTACTTC
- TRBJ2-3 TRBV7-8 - CASSPLDRFTDTQYF TGTGCCAGCAGCCCCCTCGACCGTTTCACAGATACGCAGTATTTT
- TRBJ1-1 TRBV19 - CASSIQDTAGTEAFF TGTGCCAGTAGTATCCAGGACACGGCGGGCACTGAAGCTTTCTTT
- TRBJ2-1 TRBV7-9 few CASTFAGDWTSYNEQFF TGTGCCAGCACCTTCGCAGGGGACTGGACCTCCTACAATGAGCAGTTCTTC
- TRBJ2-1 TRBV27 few CASSPLEVSLSEQFF TGTGCCAGCAGTCCCCTGGAGGTCAGTCTCTCGGAGCAGTTCTTC
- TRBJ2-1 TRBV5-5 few CASSLGVRAYNEQFF TGTGCCAGCAGCTTGGGGGTGAGAGCCTACAATGAGCAGTTCTTC
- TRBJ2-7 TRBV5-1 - CASSLGAERSEQYF TGCGCCAGCAGCTTGGGGGCCGAGCGTTCAGAGCAGTACTTC
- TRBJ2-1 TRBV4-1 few CASSQDAYNEQFF TGCGCCAGCAGCCAAGACGCCTACAATGAGCAGTTCTTC
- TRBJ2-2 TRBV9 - CASSVRPTGELFF TGTGCCAGCAGCGTGCGACCCACGGGGGAGCTGTTTTTT
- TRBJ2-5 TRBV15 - CATSSTSQETQYF TGTGCCACCAGCAGCACATCACAAGAGACCCAGTACTTC
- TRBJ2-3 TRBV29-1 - CSVEDSVATDTQYF TGCAGCGTTGAAGATTCTGTAGCGACAGATACGCAGTATTTT
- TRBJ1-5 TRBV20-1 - CSASRGGNQPQHF TGCAGTGCATCACGGGGGGGAAATCAGCCCCAGCATTTT
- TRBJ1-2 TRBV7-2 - CASSSYRENYGYTF TGTGCCAGCAGCTCATACAGGGAGAATTATGGCTACACCTTC